Listed below are T cell receptor beta chains from one sample, sequenced in a study of early stage breast cancer tumors. The assay was immunoSEQ multiplex PCR, and TCRdb's table has in-frame clones only and misses some. Among about 28,000 clones listed, 80% were seen once. What was sequenced was blood. Receptors were obtained from a person between 60 and 69 years old with breast cancer. The CDR3 runs from the conserved cysteine through the conserved F or W. A D gene is named only where the DNA matches it firmly.

TRBV7-2,TRBD2,TRBJ2-2,CASGLAGLNTGELFF,TGTGCCAGCGGCCTAGCGGGACTGAACACCGGGGAGCTGTTTTTT
TRBV5-6,.,TRBJ1-5,CASSFQDRGNQPQHF,TGTGCCAGCAGCTTCCAGGACAGAGGCAATCAGCCCCAGCATTTT
TRBV10-2,TRBD1,TRBJ2-2,CASSEGDSLNTGELFF,TGCGCCAGCAGTGAGGGGGACAGCCTGAACACCGGGGAGCTGTTTTTT
TRBV28,TRBD1,TRBJ2-7,CASRVRQGVLYEQYF,TGTGCCAGCAGGGTAAGACAGGGGGTTCTTTACGAGCAGTACTTC
TRBV7-9,TRBD2,TRBJ2-1,CASSVAGTSGRAEQFF,TGTGCCAGCAGCGTTGCCGGGACTAGCGGGAGGGCTGAGCAGTTCTTC
TRBV5-8,TRBD2,TRBJ2-1,CASSLRQTPVAGGTQFF,TGTGCCAGCAGCTTACGCCAAACGCCCGTAGCGGGAGGGACCCAGTTCTTC
TRBV5-6,.,TRBJ2-7,CASSFRGMGYEQYF,TGTGCCAGCAGCTTCAGGGGCATGGGCTACGAGCAGTACTTC
TRBV19,.,TRBJ2-7,CASSPSGQGWNYEQYF,TGTGCCAGTAGTCCTAGCGGACAGGGCTGGAACTACGAGCAGTACTTC
TRBV7-3,.,TRBJ2-2,CASRKQGPNTGELFF,TGTGCCAGCAGAAAACAGGGACCGAACACCGGGGAGCTGTTTTTT
TRBV7-7,TRBD1,TRBJ2-1,CASSSSPGQYNEQFF,TGTGCTAGCAGTTCATCCCCGGGACAGTACAATGAGCAGTTCTTC
TRBV18,TRBD1,TRBJ1-5,CASSSGTGYNQPQHF,TGTGCCAGCTCAAGTGGGACAGGGTACAATCAGCCCCAGCATTTT
TRBV28,.,TRBJ2-3,CASSLTTGTDTQYF,TGTGCCAGCAGCCTAACCACAGGCACAGATACGCAGTATTTT
TRBV5-4,.,TRBJ2-1,CASSLATSLRNNEQFF,TGTGCCAGCAGCTTGGCCACTAGTTTAAGGAACAATGAGCAGTTCTTC